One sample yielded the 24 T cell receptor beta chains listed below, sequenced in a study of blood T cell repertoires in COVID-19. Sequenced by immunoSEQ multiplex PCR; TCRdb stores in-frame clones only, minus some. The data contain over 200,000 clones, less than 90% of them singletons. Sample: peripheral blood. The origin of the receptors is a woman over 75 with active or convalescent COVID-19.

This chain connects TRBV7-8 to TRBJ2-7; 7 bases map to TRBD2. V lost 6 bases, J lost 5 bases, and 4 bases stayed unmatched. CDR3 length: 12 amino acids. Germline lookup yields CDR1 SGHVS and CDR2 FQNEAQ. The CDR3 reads CASRQLANEQYF. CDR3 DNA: TGTGCCAGCAGACAACTAGCGAACGAGCAGTACTTC.

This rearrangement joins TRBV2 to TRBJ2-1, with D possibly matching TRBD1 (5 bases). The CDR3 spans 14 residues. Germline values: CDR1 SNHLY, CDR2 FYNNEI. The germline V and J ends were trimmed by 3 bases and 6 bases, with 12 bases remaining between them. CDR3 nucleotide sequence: TGTGCCAGCAGTGAGGTCAGGGCGAGCAATGAGCAGTTCTTC. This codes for CASSEVRASNEQFF. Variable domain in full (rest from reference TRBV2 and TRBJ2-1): EPEVTQTPSHQVTQMGQEVILRCVPISNHLYFYWYRQILGQKVEFLVSFYNNEISEKSEIFDDQFSVERPDGSNFTLKIRSTKLEDSAMYFCASSEVRASNEQFFGPGTRLTVL.

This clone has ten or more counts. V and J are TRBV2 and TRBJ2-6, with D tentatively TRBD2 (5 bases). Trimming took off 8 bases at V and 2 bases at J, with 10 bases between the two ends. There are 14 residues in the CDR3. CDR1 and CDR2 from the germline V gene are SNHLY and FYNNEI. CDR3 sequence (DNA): TGTGCCAGCCCAACCGGGACTGGGGCCAACGTCCTGACTTTC. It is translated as CASPTGTGANVLTF.

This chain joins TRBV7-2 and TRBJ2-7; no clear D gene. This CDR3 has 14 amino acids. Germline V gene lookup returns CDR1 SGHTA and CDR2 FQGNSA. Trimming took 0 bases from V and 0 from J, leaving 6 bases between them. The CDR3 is CASSLAASSYEQYF. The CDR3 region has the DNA TGTGCCAGCAGCTTAGCGGCCAGCTCCTACGAGCAGTACTTC. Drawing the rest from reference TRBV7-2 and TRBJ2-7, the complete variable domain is GAGVSQSPSNKVTEKGKDVELRCDPISGHTALYWYRQSLGQGLEFLIYFQGNSAPDKSGLPSDRFSAERTGGSVSTLTIQRTQQEDSAVYLCASSLAASSYEQYFGPGTRLTVT.

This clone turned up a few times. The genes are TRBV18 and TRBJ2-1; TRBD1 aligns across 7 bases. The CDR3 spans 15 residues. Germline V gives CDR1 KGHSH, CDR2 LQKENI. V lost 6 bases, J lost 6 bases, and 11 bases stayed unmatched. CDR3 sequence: CASSRQGQGVNEQFF. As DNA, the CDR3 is TGTGCCAGCTCTCGACAGGGTCAAGGAGTCAATGAGCAGTTCTTC.

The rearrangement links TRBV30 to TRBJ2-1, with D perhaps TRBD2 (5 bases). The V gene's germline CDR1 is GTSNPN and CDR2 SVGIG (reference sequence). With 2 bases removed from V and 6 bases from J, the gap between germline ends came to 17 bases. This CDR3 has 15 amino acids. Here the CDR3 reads CAWSIPSGRPNEQFF. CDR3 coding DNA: TGTGCCTGGAGTATACCGAGCGGCCGGCCCAATGAGCAGTTCTTC.

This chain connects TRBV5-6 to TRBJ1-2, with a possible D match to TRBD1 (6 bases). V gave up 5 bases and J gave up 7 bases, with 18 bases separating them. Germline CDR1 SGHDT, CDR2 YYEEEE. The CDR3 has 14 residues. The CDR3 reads CASSSGARGGGYTF. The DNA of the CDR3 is TGTGCCAGCAGTTCCGGGGCCAGGGGTGGTGGCTACACCTTC.

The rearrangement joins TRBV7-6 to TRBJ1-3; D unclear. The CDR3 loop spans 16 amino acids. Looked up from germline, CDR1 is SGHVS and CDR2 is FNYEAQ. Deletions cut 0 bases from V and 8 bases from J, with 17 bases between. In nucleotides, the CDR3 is TGTGCCAGCAGCTTAGCGGAGAAGATTGGGAGAGACACCATATATTTT. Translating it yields CASSLAEKIGRDTIYF.

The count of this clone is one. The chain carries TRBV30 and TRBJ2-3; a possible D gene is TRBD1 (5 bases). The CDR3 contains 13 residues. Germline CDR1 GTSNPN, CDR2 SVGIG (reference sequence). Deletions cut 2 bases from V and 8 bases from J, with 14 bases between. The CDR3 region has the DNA TGTGCCTGGAGTATCCAGGACCAGGGTACGCAGTATTTT. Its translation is CAWSIQDQGTQYF.

In DNA form, the CDR3 reads TGTGCCAGCAGCCTCCGACAGGGGGTCGGGGAGCTGTTTTTT. Encoded protein: CASSLRQGVGELFF. J is TRBJ2-2 and V is TRBV7-6; 9 positions agree with TRBD1. Germline trimming cut 5 bases from V and 7 bases from J; bases unmatched to any gene: 5. Germline V CDR1 and CDR2: SGHVS, FNYEAQ. CDR3 length: 14 residues.

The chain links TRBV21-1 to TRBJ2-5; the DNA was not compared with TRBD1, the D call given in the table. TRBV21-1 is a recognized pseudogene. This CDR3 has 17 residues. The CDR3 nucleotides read TGTGCCAGCAGCAAAAGGGACAAGGGGCCCCACCAAGAGACCCAGTACTTC. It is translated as CASSKRDKGPHQETQYF.

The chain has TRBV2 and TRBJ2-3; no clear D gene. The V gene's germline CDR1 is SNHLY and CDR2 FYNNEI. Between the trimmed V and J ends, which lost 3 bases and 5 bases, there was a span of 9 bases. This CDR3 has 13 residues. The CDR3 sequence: CASSDFSGDTQYF. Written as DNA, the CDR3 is TGTGCCAGCAGTGACTTCAGTGGAGATACGCAGTATTTT. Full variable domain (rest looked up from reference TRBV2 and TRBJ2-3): EPEVTQTPSHQVTQMGQEVILRCVPISNHLYFYWYRQILGQKVEFLVSFYNNEISEKSEIFDDQFSVERPDGSNFTLKIRSTKLEDSAMYFCASSDFSGDTQYFGPGTRLTVL.

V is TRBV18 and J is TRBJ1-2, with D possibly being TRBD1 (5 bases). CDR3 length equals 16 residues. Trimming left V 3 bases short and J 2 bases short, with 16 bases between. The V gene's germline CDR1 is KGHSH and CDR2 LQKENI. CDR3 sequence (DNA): TGTGCCAGCTCACCTACCGGCAGGGAGGACAACTATGGCTACACCTTC. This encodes CASSPTGREDNYGYTF.

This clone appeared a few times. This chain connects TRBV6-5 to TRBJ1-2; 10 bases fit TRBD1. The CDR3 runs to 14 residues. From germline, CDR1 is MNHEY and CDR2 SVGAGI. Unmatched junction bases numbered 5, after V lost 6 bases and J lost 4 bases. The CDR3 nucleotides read TGTGCCAGCAGACTCGGACAGGGGGTCTATGGCTACACCTTC. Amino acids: CASRLGQGVYGYTF.

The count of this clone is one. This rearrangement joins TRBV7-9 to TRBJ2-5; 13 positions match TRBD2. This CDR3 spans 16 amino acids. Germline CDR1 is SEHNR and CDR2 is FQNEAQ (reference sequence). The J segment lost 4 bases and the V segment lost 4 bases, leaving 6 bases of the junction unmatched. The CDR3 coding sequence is TGTGCCAGCAGCTCGAAACTAGCGGGAGGGGGAGAGACCCAGTACTTC. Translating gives CASSSKLAGGGETQYF.

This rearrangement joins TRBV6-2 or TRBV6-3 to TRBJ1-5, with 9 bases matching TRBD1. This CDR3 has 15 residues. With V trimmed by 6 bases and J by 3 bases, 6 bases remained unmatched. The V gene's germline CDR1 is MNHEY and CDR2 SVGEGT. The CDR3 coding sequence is TGTGCCAGCAGCCCCGGGACAGGGTACAATCAGCCCCAGCATTTT. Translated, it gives CASSPGTGYNQPQHF.

DNA for the CDR3: TGTGCCAGCAGTTTCCCCGACAGGGACAACACTGAAGCTTTCTTT. It specifies CASSFPDRDNTEAFF. V is TRBV28 and J is TRBJ1-1, with 7 bases matching TRBD1. V lost 3 bases, J lost 2 bases, and 6 bases stayed unmatched. This CDR3 spans 15 amino acids. CDR1 is MDHEN and CDR2 is SYDVKM in the germline V gene.

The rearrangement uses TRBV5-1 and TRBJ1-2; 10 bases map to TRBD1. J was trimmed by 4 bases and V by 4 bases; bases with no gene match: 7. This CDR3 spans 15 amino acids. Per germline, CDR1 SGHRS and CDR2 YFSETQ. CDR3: CASSTTGGSGYGYTF. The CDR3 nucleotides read TGCGCCAGCAGCACGACAGGGGGCTCGGGCTATGGCTACACCTTC.

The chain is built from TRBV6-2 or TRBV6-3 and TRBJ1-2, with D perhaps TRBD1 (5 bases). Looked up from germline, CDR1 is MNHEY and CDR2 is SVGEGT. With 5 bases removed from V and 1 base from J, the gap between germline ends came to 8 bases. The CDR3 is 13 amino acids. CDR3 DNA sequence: TGTGCCAGCAGTGATGACAGTAACTATGGCTACACCTTC. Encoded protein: CASSDDSNYGYTF.

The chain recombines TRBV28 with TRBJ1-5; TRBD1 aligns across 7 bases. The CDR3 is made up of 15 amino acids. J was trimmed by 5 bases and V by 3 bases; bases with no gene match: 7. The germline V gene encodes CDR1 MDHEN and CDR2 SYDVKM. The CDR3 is CASSFGGGDHQPQHF. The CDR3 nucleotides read TGTGCCAGCAGTTTCGGAGGGGGCGATCATCAGCCCCAGCATTTT.

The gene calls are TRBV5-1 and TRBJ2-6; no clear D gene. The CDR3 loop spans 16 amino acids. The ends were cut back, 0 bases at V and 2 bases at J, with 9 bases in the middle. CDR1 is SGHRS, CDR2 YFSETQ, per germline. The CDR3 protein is CASSLDGRTGANVLTF. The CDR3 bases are TGCGCCAGCAGCTTGGATGGGCGAACTGGGGCCAACGTCCTGACTTTC. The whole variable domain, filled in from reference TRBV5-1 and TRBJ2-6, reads KAGVTQTPRYLIKTRGQQVTLSCSPISGHRSVSWYQQTPGQGLQFLFEYFSETQRNKGNFPGRFSGRQFSNSRSEMNVSTLELGDSALYLCASSLDGRTGANVLTFGAGSRLTVL.

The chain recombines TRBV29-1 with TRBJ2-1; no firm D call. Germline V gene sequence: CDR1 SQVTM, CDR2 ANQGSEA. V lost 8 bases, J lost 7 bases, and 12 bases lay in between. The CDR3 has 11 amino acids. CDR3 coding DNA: TGCAGCCATCCTCTCCGGAATGAGCAGTTCTTC. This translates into CSHPLRNEQFF.

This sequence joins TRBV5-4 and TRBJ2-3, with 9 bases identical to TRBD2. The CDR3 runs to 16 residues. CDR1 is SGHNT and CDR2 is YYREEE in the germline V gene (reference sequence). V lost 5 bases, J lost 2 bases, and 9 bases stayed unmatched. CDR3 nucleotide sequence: TGTGCCAGCAGGACTAGCGGAGACGCCTCCACAGATACGCAGTATTTT. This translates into CASRTSGDASTDTQYF.

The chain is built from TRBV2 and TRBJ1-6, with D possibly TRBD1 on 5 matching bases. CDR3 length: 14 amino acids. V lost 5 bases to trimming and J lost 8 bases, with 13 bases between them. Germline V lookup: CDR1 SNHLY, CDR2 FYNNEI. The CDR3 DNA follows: TGTGCCAGCAGTTATACAGGTGGGGATTCACCCCTCCACTTT. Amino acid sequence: CASSYTGGDSPLHF.